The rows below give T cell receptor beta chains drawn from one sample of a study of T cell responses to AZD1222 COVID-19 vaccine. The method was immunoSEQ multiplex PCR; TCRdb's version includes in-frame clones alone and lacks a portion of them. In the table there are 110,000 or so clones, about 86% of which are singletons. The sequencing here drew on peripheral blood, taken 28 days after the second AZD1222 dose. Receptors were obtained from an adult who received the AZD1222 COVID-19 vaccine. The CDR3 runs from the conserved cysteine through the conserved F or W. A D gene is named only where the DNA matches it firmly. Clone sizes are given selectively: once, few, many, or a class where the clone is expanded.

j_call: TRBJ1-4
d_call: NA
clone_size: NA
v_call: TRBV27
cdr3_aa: CASSPDMGASEKLFF
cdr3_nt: TGTGCCAGCAGTCCAGATATGGGGGCTTCTGAAAAACTGTTTTTT

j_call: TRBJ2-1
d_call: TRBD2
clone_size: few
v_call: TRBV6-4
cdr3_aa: CASSLAGGTVDEQFF
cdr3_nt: TGTGCCAGCAGCCTAGCGGGGGGGACAGTGGATGAGCAGTTCTTC

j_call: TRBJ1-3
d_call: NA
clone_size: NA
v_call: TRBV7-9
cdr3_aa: CASSPPEITGNTIYF
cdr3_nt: TGTGCCAGCAGCCCTCCGGAGATTACTGGAAACACCATATATTTT

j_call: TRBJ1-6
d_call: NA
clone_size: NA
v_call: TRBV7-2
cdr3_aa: CASSFGDRSGSPLHF
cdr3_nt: TGTGCCAGCAGCTTTGGCGACAGGTCTGGTTCACCCCTCCACTTT

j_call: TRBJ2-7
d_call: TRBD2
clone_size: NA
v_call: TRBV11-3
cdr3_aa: CASSLDREHLAGYLYEQYF
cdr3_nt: TGTGCCAGCAGCTTAGATCGAGAGCATCTAGCGGGGTACCTTTACGAGCAGTACTTC

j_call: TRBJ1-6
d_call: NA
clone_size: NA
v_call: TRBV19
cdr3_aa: CASSMSNRGSPLHF
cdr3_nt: TGTGCCAGTAGTATGTCGAACAGAGGATCACCCCTCCACTTT

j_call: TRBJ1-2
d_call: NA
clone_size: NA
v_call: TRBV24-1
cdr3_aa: CATSGSYGYTF
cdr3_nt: TGTGCCACCAGTGGGTCTTATGGCTACACCTTC

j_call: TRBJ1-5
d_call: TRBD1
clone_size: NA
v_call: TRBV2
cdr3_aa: CASSGDRSFNQPQHF
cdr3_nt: TGTGCCAGCAGTGGGGACAGAAGCTTTAATCAGCCCCAGCATTTT

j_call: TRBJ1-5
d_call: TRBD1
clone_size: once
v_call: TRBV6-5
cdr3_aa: CASRGQGRGPQHF
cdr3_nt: TGTGCCAGCAGGGGACAGGGGAGGGGGCCCCAGCATTTT

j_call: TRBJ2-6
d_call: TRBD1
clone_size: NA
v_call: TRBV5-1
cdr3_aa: CASSWGQTAAF
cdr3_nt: TGCGCCAGCAGCTGGGGACAGACTGCGGCTTTC

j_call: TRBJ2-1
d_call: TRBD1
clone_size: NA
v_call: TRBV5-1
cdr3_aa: CASSLRRDSSNEQFF
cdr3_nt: TGCGCCAGCAGCCTACGCCGGGACAGCTCTAATGAGCAGTTCTTC

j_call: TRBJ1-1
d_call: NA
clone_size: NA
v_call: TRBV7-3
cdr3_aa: CASSLQRGTEAFF
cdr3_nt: TGTGCCAGCAGCTTACAAAGGGGCACTGAAGCTTTCTTT

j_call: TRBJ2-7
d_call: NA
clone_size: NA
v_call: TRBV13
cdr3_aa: CASSLGRQGTYEQYF
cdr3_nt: TGTGCCAGCAGCTTAGGCCGCCAGGGGACCTACGAGCAGTACTTC

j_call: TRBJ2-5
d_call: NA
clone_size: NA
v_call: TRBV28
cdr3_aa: CASSLSTRSQETQYF
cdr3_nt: TGTGCCAGCAGTTTATCGACCCGGTCCCAAGAGACCCAGTACTTC